The 22 T cell receptor beta chains below were found in one sample sequenced in a study of cytomegalovirus exposure and HLA in healthy donors. PCR used 60 Vbeta primers and 13 Jbeta primers. The data were produced by immunoSEQ multiplex PCR, yet TCRdb's version contains in-frame clones alone and is incomplete. In the table there are 54,000 or so clones, around 52% of which are singletons. Sequencing input: PBMCs. The receptors stem from a human donor in good health.

The rearrangement uses TRBV7-3 and TRBJ2-1; 7 nucleotides agree with TRBD1. Germline V gene lookup returns CDR1 SGHTA and CDR2 FQGTGA. The CDR3 extends over 14 amino acids. V lost 4 bases, J lost 7 bases, and 7 bases stayed unmatched. The CDR3 is CASSSVTQGNEQFF. Here the CDR3 DNA reads TGTGCCAGCAGCTCGGTAACACAGGGGAATGAGCAGTTCTTC.

The chain joins TRBV13 to TRBJ2-3, with 9 bases lining up with TRBD1. This CDR3 is 16 amino acids long. Germline V CDR1 and CDR2: PRHDT, FYEKMQ (reference sequence). V trimming: 1 base; J trimming: 3 bases; junction bases outside the gene matches: 5. As DNA, the CDR3 is TGTGCCAGCAGCTTAGAATCCGGGACAGGGACAGATACGCAGTATTTT. The encoded protein is CASSLESGTGTDTQYF.

V gene TRBV7-2 combines with J gene TRBJ2-4, with no clear D. V was cut by 1 base and J by 9 bases, with 13 bases left in between. Germline V lookup: CDR1 SGHTA, CDR2 FQGNSA. The CDR3 has 14 residues. DNA for the CDR3: TGTGCCAGCAGCTTAGTCGCAGATGGCGGCATTCAGTACTTC. Translated: CASSLVADGGIQYF.

Ten or more counts support this clone. This rearrangement joins TRBV11-2 to TRBJ2-7; 8 nucleotides align to TRBD2. Per germline, CDR1 SGHAT and CDR2 FQNNGV. The V gene end was trimmed by 4 bases and the J gene end by 7 bases; junction bases not matched to a gene: 12. This CDR3 has 15 residues. The CDR3 DNA is TGTGCCAGCAGCTCCTTAGCGGGGAATCCTAGAGAGCAGTACTTC. The encoded protein is CASSSLAGNPREQYF.

The chain joins TRBV18 to TRBJ1-6; 8 bases are shared with TRBD1. Germline CDR1 reads KGHSH; CDR2 reads LQKENI. This CDR3 comprises 15 residues. Trimming cost V 3 bases and J 10 bases; bases outside gene matches: 8. The CDR3 DNA follows: TGTGCCAGCTCACCGGACAGGGATCGTGGATCACCCCTCCACTTT. It is translated as CASSPDRDRGSPLHF.

A few counts support this clone. The chain recombines TRBV4-3 with TRBJ1-1, with 10 bases aligning to TRBD1. The CDR3 runs to 18 residues. Germline V gene data show CDR1 as LGHNA and CDR2 as YSLEER. Trimming cost V 3 bases and J 4 bases; bases outside gene matches: 14. The CDR3 bases are TGCGCCAGCAGCCAGCCTCCGGGACAGGGGCTTGGTGGCACTGAAGCTTTCTTT. Translating it yields CASSQPPGQGLGGTEAFF.

The CDR3 DNA is TGTGCCGGACAGGGGACCTCTGGAAACACCATATATTTT. Translated, it gives CAGQGTSGNTIYF. The chain couples TRBV30 to TRBJ1-3, with 9 bases that match TRBD1. The CDR3 sequence is 13 residues long. Losses at the gene ends were 8 bases for V and 0 bases for J; bases not matched to a gene: 2. The V gene's germline CDR1 is GTSNPN and CDR2 SVGIG (reference sequence). The full variable domain, rest sourced from reference TRBV30 and TRBJ1-3, is SQTIHQWPATLVQPVGSPLSLECTVEGTSNPNLYWYRQAAGRGLQLLFYSVGIGQISSEVPQNLSASRPQDRQFILSSKKLLLSDSGFYLCAGQGTSGNTIYFGEGSWLTVV.

A few counts support this clone. V and J are TRBV10-3 and TRBJ1-4; D remains unclear. The CDR3 consists of 13 residues. The germline gives CDR1 ENHRY, CDR2 SYGVKD. Trimming shortened V by 4 bases and J by 4 bases, and 7 bases separated the two germline ends. For the CDR3, the DNA is TGTGCCATCAGTGCACAGAATAATGAAAAACTGTTTTTT. This sequence encodes CAISAQNNEKLFF.

The chain has TRBV25-1 and TRBJ1-2; 9 nucleotides line up with TRBD1. CDR1 is MGHDK and CDR2 is SYGVNS in the germline V gene. V lost 2 bases and J lost 6; bases outside the gene matches: 4. The CDR3 has 14 amino acids. CDR3 DNA sequence: TGTGCCAGCAGTGAACTGGACAGGGGTAATGGCTACACCTTC. Amino acids: CASSELDRGNGYTF.

The J gene is TRBJ2-2, the V gene TRBV9, with TRBD1 identical over 8 bases. Unmatched junction bases numbered 8, after V lost 0 bases and J lost 1 base. This CDR3 region has 18 residues. Germline values: CDR1 SGDLS, CDR2 YYNGEE. CDR3 amino acids: CASSVAPGGKLNTGELFF. The CDR3 bases are TGTGCCAGCAGCGTAGCCCCAGGGGGCAAGTTGAACACCGGGGAGCTGTTTTTT.

This clone was observed once. The rearrangement links TRBV5-1 to TRBJ2-7; TRBD1 matches 10 bases. CDR1 is SGHRS and CDR2 is YFSETQ in the germline V gene. The CDR3 totals 14 residues. Trimming removed 0 bases from V and 5 bases from J; junction bases left unmatched: 2. The CDR3 is CASSLGDRGHEQYF. CDR3 in DNA: TGCGCCAGCAGCTTGGGGGACAGGGGACACGAGCAGTACTTC.

The gene calls are TRBV7-9 and TRBJ2-6; unclear D gene. CDR3 length: 14 residues. Deletions cut 5 bases from V and 0 bases from J, with 5 bases between. Germline CDR1 SEHNR, CDR2 FQNEAQ (reference sequence). CDR3 sequence: CASSDNSGANVLTF. The CDR3 DNA reads as TGTGCCAGCAGCGACAACTCTGGGGCCAACGTCCTGACTTTC. The full variable domain, in which reference TRBV7-9 and TRBJ2-6 provide the parts outside the CDR3, is DTGVSQNPRHKITKRGQNVTFRCDPISEHNRLYWYRQTLGQGPEFLTYFQNEAQLEKSRLLSDRFSAERPKGSFSTLEIQRTEQGDSAMYLCASSDNSGANVLTFGAGSRLTVL.

This clone has a handful of counts. The chain carries TRBV4-1 and TRBJ2-7, with D perhaps matching TRBD1 (6 bases). V lost 3 bases to trimming and J lost 2 bases, with 11 bases between them. The V gene's germline CDR1 is MGHRA and CDR2 YSYEKL. The CDR3 has 14 residues. The CDR3 protein is CASSQSEGAYEQYF. CDR3 nucleotide sequence: TGCGCCAGCAGCCAGTCTGAGGGGGCCTACGAGCAGTACTTC.

The chain joins TRBV10-2 to TRBJ2-7; the D gene is possibly TRBD1 (6 bases). V shed 6 bases and J shed 4 bases, with 16 bases lying between them. The CDR3 runs to 14 residues. Germline-derived CDR1 and CDR2 are WSHSY and SAAADI. Here the CDR3 reads CASRLTGNLYEQYF. DNA of the CDR3: TGCGCCAGCAGGTTAACAGGGAACCTTTACGAGCAGTACTTC.

The chain couples TRBV18 to TRBJ1-5; the D gene is possibly TRBD1 (5 bases). Trimming took 10 bases from V and 0 from J, leaving 10 bases between them. The CDR3 contains 13 residues. CDR1 is KGHSH, CDR2 LQKENI, per germline. This chain's CDR3 is CATGVNSNQPQHF. The CDR3, as DNA: TGTGCCACGGGGGTCAATAGCAATCAGCCCCAGCATTTT.

This clone has a handful of counts. This sequence joins TRBV7-3 and TRBJ2-1, with 7 bases that match TRBD1. This CDR3 contains 16 residues. CDR1 and CDR2 (germline): SGHTA, FQGTGA. The junction had 9 bases not matched to a gene; V was cut back by 5 bases and J by 2 bases. The chain's CDR3 is CASSRQSGTAYNEQFF. CDR3 DNA sequence: TGTGCCAGCAGCCGCCAATCCGGGACAGCCTACAATGAGCAGTTCTTC.

The rearrangement joins TRBV5-1 to TRBJ2-5, with D perhaps matching TRBD2 (6 bases). This CDR3 contains 14 residues. Germline assignment: CDR1 SGHRS and CDR2 YFSETQ. The V end was cut by 3 bases, the J end by 1 base, with 10 bases between. The CDR3 reads CASSSGTPQETQYF. For the CDR3, the DNA is TGCGCCAGCAGCTCCGGGACTCCCCAAGAGACCCAGTACTTC.

The table lists this clone with a few counts. V usage is TRBV27 and J usage is TRBJ1-6, with D unresolved. Per the germline V gene, CDR1 is MNHEY and CDR2 is SMNVEV (reference sequence). The CDR3 contains 20 residues. Trimming pared 2 bases from V and 0 bases from J, leaving 20 bases between. This CDR3 reads CASSLEGSFSVGSYNSPLHF. CDR3 sequence (DNA): TGTGCCAGCAGTTTAGAGGGCAGCTTCTCGGTGGGCTCCTATAATTCACCCCTCCACTTT.

The rearrangement links TRBV27 to TRBJ1-2; 7 nucleotides agree with TRBD1. Looked up from germline, CDR1 is MNHEY and CDR2 is SMNVEV (reference sequence). This CDR3 spans 12 amino acids. Unmatched junction bases numbered 7, after V lost 5 bases and J lost 10 bases. This chain's CDR3 is CASSITGEIYTF. CDR3 in DNA: TGTGCCAGCAGTATAACAGGGGAGATCTACACCTTC.

This clone has a handful of counts. The junction and the germline gene differ at one end; a read error may be behind it. This chain joins TRBV7-9 and TRBJ1-4; 10 positions agree with TRBD1. The CDR3 is 16 amino acids. The V gene's germline CDR1 is SEHNR and CDR2 FQNEAQ (reference sequence). CDR3 coding DNA: TGTTCCAGCAGCTCTACCGGGACAGGGGTTAATGAAAAACTGTTTTTT. The encoded protein is CSSSSTGTGVNEKLFF.

This chain links TRBV5-4 with TRBJ1-1, with D tentatively TRBD1 (6 bases). CDR3 length: 13 residues. Germline assignment: CDR1 SGHNT and CDR2 YYREEE (reference sequence). Trimming pared 4 bases from V and 5 bases from J, leaving 12 bases between. DNA for the CDR3: TGTGCCAGCAGCGAACAGGGTCGGACTGAAGCTTTCTTT. Its translation is CASSEQGRTEAFF.

The chain recombines TRBV4-2 with TRBJ2-5, with TRBD1 identical over 8 bases. Trimming removed 3 bases from V and 1 base from J; junction bases left unmatched: 7. CDR3 length: 16 residues. In germline, CDR1 is LGHNA, CDR2 YNFKEQ. The CDR3 sequence is CASSQSQGVPQETQYF. Here the CDR3 DNA reads TGTGCCAGCAGCCAGTCACAGGGGGTCCCCCAAGAGACCCAGTACTTC.